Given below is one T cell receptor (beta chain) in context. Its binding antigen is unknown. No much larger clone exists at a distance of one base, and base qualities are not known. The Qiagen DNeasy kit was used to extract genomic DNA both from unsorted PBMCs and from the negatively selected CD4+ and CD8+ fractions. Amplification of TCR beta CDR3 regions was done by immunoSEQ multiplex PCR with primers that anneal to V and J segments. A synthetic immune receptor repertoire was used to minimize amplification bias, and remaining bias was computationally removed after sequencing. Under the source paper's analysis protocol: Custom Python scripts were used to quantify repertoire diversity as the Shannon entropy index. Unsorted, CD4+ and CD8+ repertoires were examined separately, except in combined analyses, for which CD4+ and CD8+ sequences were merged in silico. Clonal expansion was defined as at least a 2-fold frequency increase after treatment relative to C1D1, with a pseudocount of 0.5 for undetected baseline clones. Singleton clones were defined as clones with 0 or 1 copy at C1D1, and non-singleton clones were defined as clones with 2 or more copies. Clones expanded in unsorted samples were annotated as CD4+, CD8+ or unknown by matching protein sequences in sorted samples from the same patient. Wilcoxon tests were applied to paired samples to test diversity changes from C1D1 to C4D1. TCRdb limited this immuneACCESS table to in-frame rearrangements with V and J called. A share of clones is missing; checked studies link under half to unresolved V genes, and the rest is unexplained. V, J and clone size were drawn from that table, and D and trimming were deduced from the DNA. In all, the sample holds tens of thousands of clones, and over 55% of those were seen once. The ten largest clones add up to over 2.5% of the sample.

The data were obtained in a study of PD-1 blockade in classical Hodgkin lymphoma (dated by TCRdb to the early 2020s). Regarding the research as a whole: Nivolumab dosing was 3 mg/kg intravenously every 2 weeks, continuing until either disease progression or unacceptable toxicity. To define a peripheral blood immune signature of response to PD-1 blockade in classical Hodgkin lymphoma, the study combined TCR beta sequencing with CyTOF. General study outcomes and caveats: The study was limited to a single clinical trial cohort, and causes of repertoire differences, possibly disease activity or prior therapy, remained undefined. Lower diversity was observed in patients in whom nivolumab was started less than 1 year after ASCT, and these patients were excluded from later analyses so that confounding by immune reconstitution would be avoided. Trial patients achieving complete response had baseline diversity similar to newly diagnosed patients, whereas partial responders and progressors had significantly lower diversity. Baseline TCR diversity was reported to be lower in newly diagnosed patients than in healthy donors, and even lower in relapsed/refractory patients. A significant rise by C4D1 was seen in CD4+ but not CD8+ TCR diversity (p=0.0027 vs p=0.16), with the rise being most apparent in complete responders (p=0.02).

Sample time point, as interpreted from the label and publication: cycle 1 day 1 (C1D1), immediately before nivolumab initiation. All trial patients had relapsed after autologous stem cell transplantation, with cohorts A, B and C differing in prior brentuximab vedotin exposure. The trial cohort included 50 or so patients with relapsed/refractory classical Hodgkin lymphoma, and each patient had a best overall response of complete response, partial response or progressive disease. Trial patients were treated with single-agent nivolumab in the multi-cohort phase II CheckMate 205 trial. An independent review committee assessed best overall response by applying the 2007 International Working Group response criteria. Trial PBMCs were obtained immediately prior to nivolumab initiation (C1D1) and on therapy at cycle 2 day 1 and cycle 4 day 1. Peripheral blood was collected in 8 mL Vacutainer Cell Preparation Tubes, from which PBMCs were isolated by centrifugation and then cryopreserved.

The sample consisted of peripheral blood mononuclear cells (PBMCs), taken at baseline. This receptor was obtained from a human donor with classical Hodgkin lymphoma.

The sequence in DNA is TGTGCCAGCAGCTTCATCCTGACAGCGACGGCAGATACGCAGTATTTT. It encodes CASSFILTATADTQYF. The rearrangement combines TRBV7-2 with TRBJ2-3; the D gene is perhaps TRBD1, from 5 matching bases. Its CDR3 holds 16 amino acids, cysteine through phenylalanine. The read is trimmed to its CDR3 DNA, 48 bases read in frame from base 1. As encoded in the germline V gene, CDR1 is SGHTA while CDR2 is FQGNSA. Trimming takes 3 bases from V and 4 bases from J, and the germline ends sit 17 bases apart.